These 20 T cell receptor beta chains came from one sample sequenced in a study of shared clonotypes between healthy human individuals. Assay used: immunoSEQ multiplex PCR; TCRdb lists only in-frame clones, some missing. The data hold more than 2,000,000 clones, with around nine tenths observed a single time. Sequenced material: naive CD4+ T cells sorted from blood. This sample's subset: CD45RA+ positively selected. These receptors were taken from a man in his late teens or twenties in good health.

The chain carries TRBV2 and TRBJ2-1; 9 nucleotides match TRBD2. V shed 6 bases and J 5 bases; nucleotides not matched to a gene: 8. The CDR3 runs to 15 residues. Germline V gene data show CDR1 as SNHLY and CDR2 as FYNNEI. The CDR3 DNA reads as TGTGCCAGCAGATCCGGGACTAGCCCGAACAATGAGCAGTTCTTC. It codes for CASRSGTSPNNEQFF.

In nucleotides, the CDR3 is TGCGCCAGCAGCCGGGGGGAACCTGAAGATACGCAGTATTTT. It is translated as CASSRGEPEDTQYF. V gene TRBV4-3 combines with J gene TRBJ2-3; a possible D gene is TRBD2 (6 bases). The length of the CDR3 is 14 residues. Germline V lookup: CDR1 LGHNA, CDR2 YSLEER. V lost 4 bases, J lost 5 bases, and 13 bases lay in between.

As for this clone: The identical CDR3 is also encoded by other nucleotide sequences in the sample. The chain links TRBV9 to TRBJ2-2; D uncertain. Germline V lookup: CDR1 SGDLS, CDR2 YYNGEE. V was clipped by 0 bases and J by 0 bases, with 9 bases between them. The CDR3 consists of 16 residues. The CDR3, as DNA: TGTGCCAGCAGCGTAGGTCGGGCCGCGAACACCGGGGAGCTGTTTTTT. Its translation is CASSVGRAANTGELFF.

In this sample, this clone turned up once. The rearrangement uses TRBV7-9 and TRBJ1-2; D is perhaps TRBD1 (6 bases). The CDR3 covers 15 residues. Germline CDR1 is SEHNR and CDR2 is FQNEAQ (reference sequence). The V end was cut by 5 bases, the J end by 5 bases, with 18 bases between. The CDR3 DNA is TGTGCCAGCAGCCCCTTAGGGGCAGGGGTATATGGCTACACCTTC. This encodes CASSPLGAGVYGYTF.

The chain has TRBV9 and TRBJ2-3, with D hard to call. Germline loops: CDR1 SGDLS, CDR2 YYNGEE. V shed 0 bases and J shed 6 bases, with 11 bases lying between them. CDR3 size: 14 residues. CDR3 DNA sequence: TGTGCCAGCAGCGTAGGACTCGGGTCCGATACGCAGTATTTT. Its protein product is CASSVGLGSDTQYF.

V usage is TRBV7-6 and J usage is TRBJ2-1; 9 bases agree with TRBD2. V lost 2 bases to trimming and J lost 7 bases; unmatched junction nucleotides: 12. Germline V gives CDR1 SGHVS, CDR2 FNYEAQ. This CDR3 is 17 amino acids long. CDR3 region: CASSLSLGGRAKNEQFF. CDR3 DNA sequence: TGTGCCAGCAGCTTAAGTCTGGGCGGGAGGGCCAAGAATGAGCAGTTCTTC.

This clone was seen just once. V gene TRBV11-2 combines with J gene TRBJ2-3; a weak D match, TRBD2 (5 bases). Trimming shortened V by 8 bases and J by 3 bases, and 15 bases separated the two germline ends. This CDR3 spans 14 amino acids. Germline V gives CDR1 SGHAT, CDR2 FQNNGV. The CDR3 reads CASAPTPGTDTQYF. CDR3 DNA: TGTGCCAGCGCCCCCACCCCGGGGACAGATACGCAGTATTTT.

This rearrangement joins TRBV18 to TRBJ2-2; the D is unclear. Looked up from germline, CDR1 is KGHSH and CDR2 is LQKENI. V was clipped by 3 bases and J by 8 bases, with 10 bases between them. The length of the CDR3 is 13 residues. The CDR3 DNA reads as TGTGCCAGCTCACCGTCGCGGTCTGGGGAGCTGTTTTTT. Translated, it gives CASSPSRSGELFF.

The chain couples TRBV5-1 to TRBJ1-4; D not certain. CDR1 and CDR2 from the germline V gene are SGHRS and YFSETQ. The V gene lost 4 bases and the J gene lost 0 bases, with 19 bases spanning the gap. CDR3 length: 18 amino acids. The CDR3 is CASSPMTHSYPTNEKLFF. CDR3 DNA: TGCGCCAGCAGCCCAATGACTCATTCATACCCAACTAATGAAAAACTGTTTTTT.

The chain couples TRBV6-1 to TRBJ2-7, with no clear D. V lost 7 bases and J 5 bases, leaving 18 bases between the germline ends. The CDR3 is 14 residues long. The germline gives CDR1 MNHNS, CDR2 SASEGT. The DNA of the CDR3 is TGTGCCAGCATTAGGACCTCCGTATCAAACGAGCAGTACTTC. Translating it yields CASIRTSVSNEQYF.

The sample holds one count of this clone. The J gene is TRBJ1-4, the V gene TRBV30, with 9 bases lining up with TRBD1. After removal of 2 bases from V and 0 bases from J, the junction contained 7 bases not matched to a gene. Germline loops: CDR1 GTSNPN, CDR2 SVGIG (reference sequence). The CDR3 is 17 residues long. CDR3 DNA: TGTGCCTGGAGTACAACTACAGGGGGCTCAACTAATGAAAAACTGTTTTTT. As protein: CAWSTTTGGSTNEKLFF.

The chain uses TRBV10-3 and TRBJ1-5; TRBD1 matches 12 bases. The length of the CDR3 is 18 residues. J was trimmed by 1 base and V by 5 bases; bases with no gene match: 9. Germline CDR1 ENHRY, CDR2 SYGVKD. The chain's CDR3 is CAISSGTGGAGSNQPQHF. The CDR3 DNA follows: TGTGCCATCAGTTCCGGGACAGGGGGCGCGGGGAGCAATCAGCCCCAGCATTTT.

The CDR3 DNA reads as TGTGCCAGCAGCTTAGACGGCGGGGGGGTACAAGAGACCCAGTACTTC. This sequence encodes CASSLDGGGVQETQYF. This chain joins TRBV7-8 and TRBJ2-5, with TRBD2 identical over 9 bases. CDR3 length: 16 residues. In germline, CDR1 is SGHVS, CDR2 FQNEAQ. V shed 1 base, J shed 2 bases, and the junction held 5 bases outside the gene matches.

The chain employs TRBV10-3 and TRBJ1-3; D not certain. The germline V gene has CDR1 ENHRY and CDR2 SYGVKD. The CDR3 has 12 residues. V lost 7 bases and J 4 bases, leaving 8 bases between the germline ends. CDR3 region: CAIKEAGNTIYF. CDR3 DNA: TGTGCCATCAAGGAGGCCGGAAACACCATATATTTT.

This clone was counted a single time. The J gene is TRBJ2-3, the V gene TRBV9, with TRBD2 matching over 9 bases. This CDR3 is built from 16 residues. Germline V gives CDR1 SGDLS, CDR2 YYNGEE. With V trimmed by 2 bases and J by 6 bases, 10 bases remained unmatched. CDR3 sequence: CASSVSGRGGGDTQYF. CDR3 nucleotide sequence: TGTGCCAGCAGCGTTAGCGGGAGAGGGGGAGGGGATACGCAGTATTTT.

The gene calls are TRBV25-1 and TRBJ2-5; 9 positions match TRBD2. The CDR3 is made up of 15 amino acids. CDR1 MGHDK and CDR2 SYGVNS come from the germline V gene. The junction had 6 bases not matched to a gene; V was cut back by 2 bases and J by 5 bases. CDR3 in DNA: TGTGCCAGCAGTGAACTAGCGGGGTCCCTCGAGACCCAGTACTTC. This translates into CASSELAGSLETQYF.

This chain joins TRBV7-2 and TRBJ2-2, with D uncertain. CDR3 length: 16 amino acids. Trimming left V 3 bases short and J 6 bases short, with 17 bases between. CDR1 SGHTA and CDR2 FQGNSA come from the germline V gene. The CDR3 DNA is TGTGCCAGCAGCTTCGGGCTAGACCCTCTATCCGGGGAGCTGTTTTTT. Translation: CASSFGLDPLSGELFF.

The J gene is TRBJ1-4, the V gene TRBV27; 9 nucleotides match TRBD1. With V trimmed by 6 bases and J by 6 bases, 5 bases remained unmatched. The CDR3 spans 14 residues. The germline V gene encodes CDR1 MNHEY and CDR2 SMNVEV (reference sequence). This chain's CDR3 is CASSRGQGDEKLFF. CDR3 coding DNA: TGTGCCAGCAGCCGGGGACAGGGAGATGAAAAACTGTTTTTT.

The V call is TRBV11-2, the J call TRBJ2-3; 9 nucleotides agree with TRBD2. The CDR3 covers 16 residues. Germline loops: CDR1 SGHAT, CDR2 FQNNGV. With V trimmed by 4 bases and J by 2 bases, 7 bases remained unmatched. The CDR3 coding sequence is TGTGCCAGCAGCTCGCCTAGCGGGGCGGCCACAGATACGCAGTATTTT. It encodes CASSSPSGAATDTQYF.

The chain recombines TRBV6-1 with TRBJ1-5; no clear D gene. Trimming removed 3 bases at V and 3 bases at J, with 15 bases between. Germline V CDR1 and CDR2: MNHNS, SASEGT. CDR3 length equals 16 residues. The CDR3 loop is CASSDPPLETNQPQHF. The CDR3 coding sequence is TGTGCCAGCAGTGACCCCCCCCTGGAAACCAATCAGCCCCAGCATTTT.